These 18 T cell receptor beta chains originate from one sample sequenced in a study of CD8 T cells in Susac syndrome. RNA was extracted with the RNeasy kit, and a quantity of about 0.45 to 1 ug was reverse transcribed using random hexamers. TCRdb re-analysed the immunoSEQ multiplex PCR reads in MiXCR, keeping a single row per CDR3 protein. The sample lists under 150,000 distinct CDR3 sequences, 94% occurring once. Sequencing was carried out using CD8+ T cells from PBMCs. These receptors were obtained from a human donor in good health.

This chain joins TRBV20-1 and TRBJ2-1; D uncertain. This CDR3 is 11 amino acids long. V shed 7 bases and J shed 8 bases, with 12 bases lying between them. From germline, CDR1 is DFQATT and CDR2 SNEGSKA (reference sequence). CDR3 residues: CSVPLIYEQFF. CDR3 coding DNA: TGCAGTGTCCCCTTAATATATGAGCAGTTCTTC.

This clonotype showed up just once. The J gene is TRBJ2-7, the V gene TRBV20-1; TRBD1 matches at 10 bases. CDR1 DFQATT and CDR2 SNEGSKA come from the germline V gene (reference sequence). The CDR3 covers 13 residues. Trimming cost V 5 bases and J 3 bases; bases outside gene matches: 4. In nucleotides, the CDR3 is TGCAGTGCTGCCGGGACAGGGGACTACGAGCAGTACTTC. Encoded protein: CSAAGTGDYEQYF.

CDR3 amino acids: CASSPGHPPEQYF. For the CDR3, the DNA is TGTGCCAGCAGCCCCGGACACCCACCCGAGCAGTACTTC. The rearrangement uses TRBV27 and TRBJ2-7, with D possibly matching TRBD1 (5 bases). Germline CDR1 reads MNHEY; CDR2 reads SMNVEV (reference sequence). Trimming stripped 6 bases from V and 6 bases from J, with 15 bases between. The CDR3 is made up of 13 amino acids.

The CDR3 nucleotides read TGTGCCACCAGTGATCACGTGGCCGGTATAAGCACAGATACGCAGTATTTT. Translating gives CATSDHVAGISTDTQYF. The gene calls are TRBV24-1 and TRBJ2-3; D is unclear. The CDR3 has 17 amino acids. Germline-derived CDR1 and CDR2 are KGHDR and SFDVKD. Trimming took 3 bases from V and 0 from J, leaving 15 bases between them.

The chain links TRBV20-1 to TRBJ2-1; no firm D call. Germline V CDR1 and CDR2: DFQATT, SNEGSKA (reference sequence). This CDR3 spans 13 amino acids. Trimming took off 1 base at V and 6 bases at J, with 10 bases between the two ends. The DNA of the CDR3 is TGCAGTGCTAGAGCCTTAGGGTCCAATGAGCAGTTCTTC. Amino acid sequence: CSARALGSNEQFF.

The gene calls are TRBV27 and TRBJ2-1; 7 nucleotides match TRBD2. The CDR3 has 12 residues. The V gene's germline CDR1 is MNHEY and CDR2 SMNVEV (reference sequence). Trimming cost V 9 bases and J 1 base; bases outside gene matches: 0. The CDR3 loop reads CASSGSYNEQFF. The CDR3 DNA reads as TGTGCCAGTAGCGGGTCCTACAATGAGCAGTTCTTC.

V and J are TRBV11-2 and TRBJ2-7; D is uncertain. V was trimmed by 4 bases and J by 4 bases, leaving 11 bases between them. This CDR3 has 13 residues. CDR1 SGHAT and CDR2 FQNNGV come from the germline V gene. The CDR3: CASSSSLRYEQYF. The CDR3 coding sequence is TGTGCCAGCAGCTCGAGTTTGCGGTACGAGCAGTACTTC.

The J gene is TRBJ2-5, the V gene TRBV28; 8 nucleotides line up with TRBD2. This CDR3 region has 16 residues. J gave up 4 bases and V 7 bases, and 14 bases lay outside the gene matches. Germline loops: CDR1 MDHEN, CDR2 SYDVKM. Here the CDR3 reads CASTLRREGPGETQYF. DNA of the CDR3: TGTGCCAGCACCCTCCGTCGGGAGGGCCCGGGAGAGACCCAGTACTTC.

The chain uses TRBV12-5 and TRBJ2-1; D may be TRBD2 (6 bases). V was cut by 4 bases and J by 10 bases, with 20 bases left in between. The CDR3 spans 15 residues. CDR1 is LGHNT, CDR2 FRNRAP, per germline. DNA for the CDR3: TGTGCTAGTGGTTACCCCTTGGGCGCGGGATGGGAGCAGTTCTTC. Translating it yields CASGYPLGAGWEQFF.

The chain uses TRBV29-1 and TRBJ2-2; D possibly corresponds to TRBD1 (5 bases). The CDR3 spans 14 residues. CDR1 and CDR2 (germline): SQVTM, ANQGSEA. Trimming removed 3 bases from V and 5 bases from J, with 13 bases in between. The chain's CDR3 is CSVEDSGWTGELFF. In nucleotides, the CDR3 is TGCAGCGTTGAGGATTCAGGGTGGACCGGGGAGCTGTTTTTT.

V is TRBV29-1 and J is TRBJ2-1, with 7 bases identical to TRBD2. V shed 4 bases and J 1 base; nucleotides not matched to a gene: 10. In germline, CDR1 is SQVTM, CDR2 ANQGSEA. CDR3 length: 16 residues. This chain's CDR3 is CSVGGRAARSYNEQFF. The CDR3 DNA follows: TGCAGCGTTGGGGGGAGGGCGGCCCGATCCTACAATGAGCAGTTCTTC.

This chain connects TRBV5-1 to TRBJ2-5; TRBD2 matches 10 bases. The junction had 8 bases not matched to a gene; V was cut back by 4 bases and J by 5 bases. Looked up from germline, CDR1 is SGHRS and CDR2 is YFSETQ. CDR3 size: 15 residues. For the CDR3, the DNA is TGCGCCAGCAGCGGGGACCTAGCGGGAGTGGAGACCCAGTACTTC. It is translated as CASSGDLAGVETQYF.

The rearrangement uses TRBV7-9 and TRBJ1-1; TRBD1 might be the D (6 bases). The CDR3 runs to 16 residues. V lost 5 bases, J lost 2 bases, and 18 bases lay in between. Germline-derived CDR1 and CDR2 are SEHNR and FQNEAQ (reference sequence). This chain's CDR3 is CASSPDGRGPNTEAFF. For the CDR3, the DNA is TGTGCCAGCAGCCCAGACGGCAGGGGACCCAACACTGAAGCTTTCTTT.

The rearrangement uses TRBV6-2 or TRBV6-3 and TRBJ2-7; no reliable D call. This CDR3 comprises 13 residues. V was cut by 3 bases and J by 4 bases, with 10 bases left in between. Germline V gives CDR1 MNHEY, CDR2 SVGEGT. The CDR3 sequence: CASSYSAVYEQYF. The CDR3 DNA sequence: TGTGCCAGCAGTTATTCCGCCGTTTACGAGCAGTACTTC.

V is TRBV5-4 and J is TRBJ2-1, with TRBD2 matching 11 bases. V was pared by 4 bases and J by 6 bases, with 6 bases of the junction left unmatched. CDR3 length: 15 amino acids. The germline gives CDR1 SGHNT, CDR2 YYREEE (reference sequence). The CDR3 here is CASSTSSGRFNEQFF. The CDR3 DNA reads TGTGCCAGCAGCACCTCTAGCGGGAGGTTCAATGAGCAGTTCTTC.

CDR3 region: CSVGGGGSEQYF. DNA for the CDR3: TGCAGCGTTGGAGGAGGGGGGAGCGAGCAGTACTTC. This chain links TRBV29-1 with TRBJ2-7; the D call may be TRBD1 or TRBD2 (6 bases each). The V gene lost 4 bases and the J gene lost 6 bases, with 13 bases spanning the gap. The CDR3 sequence is 12 residues long. Germline CDR1 SQVTM, CDR2 ANQGSEA.

V usage is TRBV7-9 and J usage is TRBJ1-2, with D possibly being TRBD1 (6 bases). The ends were cut back, 1 base at V and 5 bases at J, with 11 bases in the middle. The germline gives CDR1 SEHNR, CDR2 FQNEAQ (reference sequence). This CDR3 comprises 14 residues. The CDR3 bases are TGTGCCAGCAGCTTAGGAGCACAGGGTTATGGCTACACCTTC. Its protein product is CASSLGAQGYGYTF.

This chain uses TRBV4-2 with TRBJ1-2; 7 bases map to TRBD1. Unmatched junction bases numbered 9, after V lost 3 bases and J lost 5 bases. The CDR3 sequence is 15 residues long. CDR1 is LGHNA, CDR2 YNFKEQ, per germline. The CDR3 DNA sequence: TGTGCCAGCAGCCAGGGCCGGGACAGCGTTTATGGCTACACCTTC. Translating it yields CASSQGRDSVYGYTF.